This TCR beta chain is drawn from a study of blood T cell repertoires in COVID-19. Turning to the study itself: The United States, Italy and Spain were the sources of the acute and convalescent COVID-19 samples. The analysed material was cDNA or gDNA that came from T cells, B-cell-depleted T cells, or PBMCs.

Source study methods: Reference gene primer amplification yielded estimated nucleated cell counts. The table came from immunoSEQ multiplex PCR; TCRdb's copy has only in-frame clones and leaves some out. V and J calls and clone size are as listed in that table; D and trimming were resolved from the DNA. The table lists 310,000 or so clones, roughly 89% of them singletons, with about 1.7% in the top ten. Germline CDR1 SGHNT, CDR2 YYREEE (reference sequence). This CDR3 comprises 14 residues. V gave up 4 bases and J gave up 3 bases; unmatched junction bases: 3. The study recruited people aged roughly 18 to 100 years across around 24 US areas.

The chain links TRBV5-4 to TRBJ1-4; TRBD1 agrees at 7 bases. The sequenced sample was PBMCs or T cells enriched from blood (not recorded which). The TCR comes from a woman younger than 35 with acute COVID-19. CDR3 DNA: TGTGCCAGCAGCCAACAGGGGCCTAATGAAAAACTGTTTTTT. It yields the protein CASSQQGPNEKLFF.